A single sample is the source of the 27 T cell receptor beta chains below, sequenced in a study of cytomegalovirus exposure and HLA in healthy donors. Using immunoSEQ multiplex PCR, the repertoire was profiled, and TCRdb retains in-frame clones only, with some absent. This sample carries some 59,000 clones, around nine tenths of them seen once, and the ten largest clones take 7.5% to 9.5%. Sequenced material: PBMCs. These receptors all stem from a woman between 18 and 29 years old in good health and CMV-seropositive.

V usage is TRBV19 and J usage is TRBJ1-6, with 9 nucleotides matching TRBD1. This CDR3 is built from 15 residues. Per the germline V gene, CDR1 is LNHDA and CDR2 is SQIVND (reference sequence). The V and J ends lost 5 bases and 7 bases, in that order; junction bases with no gene match: 6. DNA of the CDR3: TGTGCCAGTAGTTTGGGACAGGGTTTGAATTCACCCCTCCACTTT. Its translation is CASSLGQGLNSPLHF. Based on the CDR3 plus reference TRBV19 and TRBJ1-6, the full variable domain is DGGITQSPKYLFRKEGQNVTLSCEQNLNHDAMYWYRQDPGQGLRLIYYSQIVNDFQKGDIAEGYSVSREKKESFPLTVTSAQKNPTAFYLCASSLGQGLNSPLHFGNGTRLTVT.

This sequence joins TRBV5-1 and TRBJ2-1; D possibly corresponds to TRBD2 (6 bases). V lost 1 base and J lost 1, with 9 bases in between. Germline loops: CDR1 SGHRS, CDR2 YFSETQ. This CDR3 is 15 amino acids long. CDR3 nucleotides: TGCGCCAGCAGCTTGATTGCGGGGTCCTACAATGAGCAGTTCTTC. It translates to CASSLIAGSYNEQFF.

The rearrangement uses TRBV27 and TRBJ2-7; D gene unclear. V was trimmed by 5 bases and J by 0 bases, leaving 17 bases between them. Germline CDR1 MNHEY, CDR2 SMNVEV (reference sequence). This CDR3 region has 16 residues. CDR3 bases: TGTGCCAGCAGTCTAAATAGACTGAGGAGCTCCTACGAGCAGTACTTC. It specifies CASSLNRLRSSYEQYF.

This clone was seen a single time. The chain uses TRBV6-5 and TRBJ1-1; 7 bases align to TRBD1. With 8 bases clipped from V and 2 bases from J, the junction kept 8 bases outside the gene matches. Germline V gene data show CDR1 as MNHEY and CDR2 as SVGAGI. The CDR3 consists of 14 residues. CDR3 in amino acids: CASCSGGINTEAFF. For the CDR3, the DNA is TGTGCCAGCTGCTCAGGGGGGATCAACACTGAAGCTTTCTTT.

V and J are TRBV9 and TRBJ1-1, with TRBD1 identical over 7 bases. CDR3 length: 14 amino acids. Per germline, CDR1 SGDLS and CDR2 YYNGEE. With V trimmed by 4 bases and J by 1 base, 4 bases remained unmatched. CDR3 loop: CASSFRTGNTEAFF. Here the CDR3 DNA reads TGTGCCAGCAGCTTCCGGACAGGGAACACTGAAGCTTTCTTT. The variable domain in full, completed from reference TRBV9 and TRBJ1-1, reads DSGVTQTPKHLITATGQRVTLRCSPRSGDLSVYWYQQSLDQGLQFLIQYYNGEERAKGNILERFSAQQFPDLHSELNLSSLELGDSALYFCASSFRTGNTEAFFGQGTRLTVV.

A single count supports this clone. The chain couples TRBV6-5 to TRBJ1-1; possible D gene TRBD1, 6 bases. In germline, CDR1 is MNHEY, CDR2 SVGAGI. Trimming pared 10 bases from V and 8 bases from J, leaving 20 bases between. The CDR3 spans 13 residues. CDR3 nucleotide sequence: TGTGCCACCCTCTCCCTTACAGGGTCAGAAGCTTTCTTT. It translates to CATLSLTGSEAFF.

This clone was counted once. The J gene is TRBJ2-1, the V gene TRBV7-9; possibly TRBD1 for D (5 bases). This CDR3 region has 12 residues. V shed 5 bases and J shed 8 bases, with 10 bases lying between them. Germline lookup yields CDR1 SEHNR and CDR2 FQNEAQ (reference sequence). The DNA for the CDR3 is TGTGCCAGCAGCAAGGGGTACGATGAGCAGTTCTTC. It yields the protein CASSKGYDEQFF.

V gene TRBV5-1 combines with J gene TRBJ2-2, with a tentative D call TRBD1 (5 bases). Germline V CDR1 and CDR2: SGHRS, YFSETQ. This CDR3 is 15 amino acids long. V was cut by 0 bases and J by 6 bases, with 12 bases left in between. The CDR3 reads CASSLEAGSAGELFF. CDR3 sequence (DNA): TGCGCCAGCAGCTTGGAGGCAGGGTCGGCCGGGGAGCTGTTTTTT.

The chain's CDR3 is CASSLQGANTGELFF. The CDR3 nucleotides are TGTGCCAGCAGCTTACAGGGGGCGAACACCGGGGAGCTGTTTTTT. The chain uses TRBV11-3 and TRBJ2-2, with 7 nucleotides matching TRBD1. In germline, CDR1 is SGHNT, CDR2 YENEEA. The CDR3 sequence is 15 residues long. V lost 2 bases to trimming and J lost 0 bases; unmatched junction nucleotides: 0.

This clone was seen once. The genes are TRBV27 and TRBJ2-7, with 9 bases matching TRBD1. Germline CDR1 reads MNHEY; CDR2 reads SMNVEV (reference sequence). V dropped 4 bases and J dropped 3; count of bases not matched to a gene: 13. The CDR3 covers 17 residues. The CDR3 here is CASSSPPPGQGFYEQYF. The DNA of the CDR3 is TGTGCCAGCAGTTCTCCGCCTCCGGGACAGGGTTTCTACGAGCAGTACTTC.

J is TRBJ2-3 and V is TRBV7-3; possible D gene TRBD2, 6 bases. V was pared by 2 bases and J by 0 bases, with 9 bases between. The CDR3 totals 15 residues. Germline V gene sequence: CDR1 SGHTA, CDR2 FQGTGA. DNA for the CDR3: TGTGCCAGCAGCTTAGGCGGGACTAGCACAGATACGCAGTATTTT. Translated: CASSLGGTSTDTQYF.

The J gene is TRBJ2-4, the V gene TRBV7-8; perhaps TRBD1 as D (6 bases). CDR3 length: 17 amino acids. The V gene lost 0 bases and the J gene lost 2 bases, with 14 bases spanning the gap. The germline V gene has CDR1 SGHVS and CDR2 FQNEAQ. The CDR3 is CASSLALIGGPKNIQYF. CDR3 DNA: TGTGCCAGCAGCTTAGCGCTTATAGGGGGACCCAAAAACATTCAGTACTTC. The entire variable domain, with the rest obtained from reference TRBV7-8 and TRBJ2-4, is as follows: GAGVSQSPRYKVAKRGQDVALRCDPISGHVSLFWYQQALGQGPEFLTYFQNEAQLDKSGLPSDRFFAERPEGSVSTLKIQRTQQEDSAVYLCASSLALIGGPKNIQYFGAGTRLSVL.

This chain's CDR3 is CASSYRTGGPSGYTF. Here the CDR3 DNA reads TGTGCCAGCAGCTACCGTACAGGGGGCCCCAGTGGCTACACCTTC. The rearrangement links TRBV13 to TRBJ1-2, with 9 bases that match TRBD1. This CDR3 contains 15 residues. The germline V gene encodes CDR1 PRHDT and CDR2 FYEKMQ (reference sequence). J lost 7 bases, V lost 4 bases, and 10 bases had no gene match.

The J gene is TRBJ1-5, the V gene TRBV19, with 8 bases aligning to TRBD1. Losses at the gene ends were 3 bases for V and 4 bases for J; bases not matched to a gene: 2. The CDR3 is made up of 14 amino acids. Germline-derived CDR1 and CDR2 are LNHDA and SQIVND (reference sequence). In DNA form, the CDR3 reads TGTGCCAGTAGTATCGACAGGGGTAATCAGCCCCAGCATTTT. It specifies CASSIDRGNQPQHF.

The gene calls are TRBV19 and TRBJ1-2; 7 bases are a match to TRBD1. V gave up 6 bases and J gave up 4 bases; unmatched junction bases: 11. Germline assignment: CDR1 LNHDA and CDR2 SQIVND (reference sequence). There are 15 residues in the CDR3. CDR3 DNA sequence: TGTGCCAGTAGCCAAAACCGGGACAGTGTCTATGGCTACACCTTC. Residues: CASSQNRDSVYGYTF. The full variable domain, completed using reference TRBV19 and TRBJ1-2, is DGGITQSPKYLFRKEGQNVTLSCEQNLNHDAMYWYRQDPGQGLRLIYYSQIVNDFQKGDIAEGYSVSREKKESFPLTVTSAQKNPTAFYLCASSQNRDSVYGYTFGSGTRLTVV.

The chain has TRBV5-1 and TRBJ2-5; D unclear. CDR1 is SGHRS and CDR2 is YFSETQ in the germline V gene. The length of the CDR3 is 15 residues. V dropped 0 bases and J dropped 0 bases, with 9 bases sitting between them. Written as DNA, the CDR3 is TGCGCCAGCAGCTTGGGGTCGGGTTACCAAGAGACCCAGTACTTC. This encodes CASSLGSGYQETQYF.

The chain joins TRBV10-3 to TRBJ2-5, with 8 bases fitting TRBD2. With 0 bases clipped from V and 4 bases from J, the junction kept 1 base outside the gene matches. Germline V gene data show CDR1 as ENHRY and CDR2 as SYGVKD. CDR3 length equals 14 residues. The CDR3 is CAISESGGGETQYF. The DNA of the CDR3 is TGTGCCATCAGTGAGTCCGGGGGGGGAGAGACCCAGTACTTC.

V is TRBV9 and J is TRBJ1-1; D unclear. V lost 0 bases to trimming and J lost 7 bases, with 10 bases between them. The CDR3 spans 13 residues. Per the germline V gene, CDR1 is SGDLS and CDR2 is YYNGEE. The DNA for the CDR3 is TGTGCCAGCAGCGTAGATGGAGGGTTTGAAGCTTTCTTT. Its protein is CASSVDGGFEAFF.

This chain links TRBV5-1 with TRBJ1-6, with a tentative D call TRBD1 (5 bases). Germline-derived CDR1 and CDR2 are SGHRS and YFSETQ. V lost 4 bases and J 7 bases, leaving 12 bases between the germline ends. This CDR3 region has 14 residues. The CDR3 loop reads CASSQNSGNSPLHF. DNA of the CDR3: TGCGCCAGCAGCCAGAACTCAGGGAATTCACCCCTCCACTTT.

CDR3 amino acids: CASSPLSSAGYEQYF. The CDR3 DNA follows: TGTGCCAGCAGCCCGTTAAGTTCCGCAGGTTACGAGCAGTACTTC. The chain employs TRBV5-4 and TRBJ2-7; D gene unclear. V shed 4 bases and J shed 4 bases, with 18 bases lying between them. The germline V gene has CDR1 SGHNT and CDR2 YYREEE (reference sequence). CDR3 length: 15 amino acids.

The CDR3 is CASSQGLAYEQYF. The DNA of the CDR3 is TGCGCCAGCAGCCAAGGACTGGCCTACGAGCAGTACTTC. This chain joins TRBV4-1 and TRBJ2-7, with unresolved D. Germline CDR1 MGHRA, CDR2 YSYEKL. V was cut by 1 base and J by 2 bases, with 6 bases left in between. This CDR3 has 13 residues.

V gene TRBV11-2 combines with J gene TRBJ1-4; possible D gene TRBD1, 6 bases. CDR1 is SGHAT and CDR2 is FQNNGV in the germline V gene. CDR3 length: 19 amino acids. The V end lost 1 base, the J end lost 1 base, and 19 bases lay between the germline ends. CDR3 sequence reads: CASSLVLGQGLVTNEKLFF. CDR3 DNA: TGTGCCAGCAGCTTAGTGTTGGGCCAGGGGTTGGTAACTAATGAAAAACTGTTTTTT.

The chain joins TRBV4-1 to TRBJ2-1, with a weak D call TRBD2 (7 bases). CDR1 is MGHRA, CDR2 YSYEKL, per germline. V lost 4 bases and J 7 bases, leaving 20 bases between the germline ends. The CDR3 is made up of 16 amino acids. CDR3 bases: TGCGCCAGCAGCCCCTACGGTGGGGGGGCCGCGAATGAGCAGTTCTTC. As protein: CASSPYGGGAANEQFF.

This clone has just a few counts. The chain uses TRBV2 and TRBJ1-1, with a tentative D call TRBD1 (5 bases). This CDR3 region has 14 residues. Germline CDR1 reads SNHLY; CDR2 reads FYNNEI. Trimming removed 7 bases at V and 4 bases at J, with 16 bases between. The CDR3 loop reads CASTNSGVATEAFF. CDR3 nucleotides: TGTGCCAGCACGAATTCGGGGGTGGCCACTGAAGCTTTCTTT. The full variable domain, rest sourced from reference TRBV2 and TRBJ1-1, is EPEVTQTPSHQVTQMGQEVILRCVPISNHLYFYWYRQILGQKVEFLVSFYNNEISEKSEIFDDQFSVERPDGSNFTLKIRSTKLEDSAMYFCASTNSGVATEAFFGQGTRLTVV.

The rearrangement links TRBV9 to TRBJ2-7, with 8 bases lining up with TRBD2. Germline CDR1 reads SGDLS; CDR2 reads YYNGEE. Trimming removed 4 bases from V and 2 bases from J; junction bases left unmatched: 5. This CDR3 has 14 residues. The CDR3 nucleotides read TGTGCCAGCAGCTTGGCGGGGGGTACCTACGAGCAGTACTTC. Encoded protein: CASSLAGGTYEQYF.

V usage is TRBV6-6 and J usage is TRBJ1-6; 9 positions agree with TRBD1. Germline values: CDR1 MNHNY, CDR2 SVGAGI (reference sequence). CDR3 length: 15 amino acids. Trimming at V came to 6 bases and at J to 10 bases, leaving 10 bases not matched to a gene. The DNA for the CDR3 is TGTGCCAGCAGCGGATGGACAGGGGAAAACTCACCCCTCCACTTT. Protein: CASSGWTGENSPLHF.

The V call is TRBV7-8, the J call TRBJ2-1; 12 nucleotides line up with TRBD2. The CDR3 is 15 amino acids. Per the germline V gene, CDR1 is SGHVS and CDR2 is FQNEAQ. Losses at the gene ends were 4 bases for V and 4 bases for J; bases not matched to a gene: 2. CDR3 coding DNA: TGTGCCAGCAGCTCCGGACTAGCGGGATACAATGAGCAGTTCTTC. It translates to CASSSGLAGYNEQFF.